This TCR beta chain was recovered during a study of cytomegalovirus exposure and HLA in healthy donors. Looking at the study overall: A later analysis reported the same platform for the approximately 110 validation repertoires and the approximately 670 first-cohort repertoires.

Generated by immunoSEQ multiplex PCR, the TCRdb table keeps only in-frame clones and is missing some. The data show more than 300,000 clones, roughly 88% seen once. Remarks on this clone: Its target is unknown.

Overall study results and limits: The study put 150 to 200 TCR beta chains on its list as cytomegalovirus-associated.

Specimen: PBMCs. This TCR was recovered from a woman aged 18-35 years in good health and CMV-seronegative.

The CDR3 loop is CASSVAVSGRETQYF. CDR3 coding DNA: TGTGCCAGCAGCGTAGCGGTTAGCGGGAGGGAGACCCAGTACTTC. The chain joins TRBV9 to TRBJ2-5; 10 positions match TRBD2. The CDR3 is 15 amino acids. Germline V gene sequence: CDR1 SGDLS, CDR2 YYNGEE. The V segment lost 0 bases and the J segment 5 bases; nucleotides outside the gene matches: 4.